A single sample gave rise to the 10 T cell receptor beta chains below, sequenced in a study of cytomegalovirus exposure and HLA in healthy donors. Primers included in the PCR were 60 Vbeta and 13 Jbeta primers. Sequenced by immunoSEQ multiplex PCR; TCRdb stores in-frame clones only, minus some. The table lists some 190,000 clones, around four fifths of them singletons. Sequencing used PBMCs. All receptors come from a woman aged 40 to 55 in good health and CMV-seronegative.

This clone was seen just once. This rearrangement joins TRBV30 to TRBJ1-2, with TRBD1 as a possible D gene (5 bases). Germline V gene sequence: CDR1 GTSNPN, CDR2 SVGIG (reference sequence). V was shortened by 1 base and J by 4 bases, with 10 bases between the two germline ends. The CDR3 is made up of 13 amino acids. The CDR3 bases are TGTGCCTGGAGTGCAGACAGTGTCTATGGCTACACCTTC. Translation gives CAWSADSVYGYTF.

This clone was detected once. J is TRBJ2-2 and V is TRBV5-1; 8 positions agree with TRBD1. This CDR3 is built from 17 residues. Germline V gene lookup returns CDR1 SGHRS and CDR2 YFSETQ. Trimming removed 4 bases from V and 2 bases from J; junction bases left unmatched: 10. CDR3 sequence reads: CASSREGGTGNTGELFF. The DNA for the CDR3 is TGCGCCAGCAGCCGAGAAGGAGGGACAGGCAACACCGGGGAGCTGTTTTTT.

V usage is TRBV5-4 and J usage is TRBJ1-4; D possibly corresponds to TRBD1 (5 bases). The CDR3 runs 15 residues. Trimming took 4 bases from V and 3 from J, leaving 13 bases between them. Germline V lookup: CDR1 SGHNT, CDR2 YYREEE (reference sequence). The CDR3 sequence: CASSPGGGSNEKLFF. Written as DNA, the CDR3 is TGTGCCAGCAGCCCGGGGGGGGGATCTAATGAAAAACTGTTTTTT.

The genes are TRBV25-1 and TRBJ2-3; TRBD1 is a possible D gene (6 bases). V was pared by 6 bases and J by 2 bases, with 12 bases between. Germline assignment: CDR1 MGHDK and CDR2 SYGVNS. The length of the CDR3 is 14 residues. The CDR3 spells CASSRDTLTDTQYF. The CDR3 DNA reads TGTGCCAGCAGCCGGGACACCCTCACAGATACGCAGTATTTT.

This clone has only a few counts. The CDR3 nucleotides read TGTGCCAGCAGTGACGGAGGAGAGGCGGCCTACGAGCAGTACGTC. It is translated as CASSDGGEAAYEQYV. V gene TRBV2 combines with J gene TRBJ2-7; a weak D match, TRBD2 (5 bases). V was clipped by 3 bases and J by 2 bases, with 14 bases between them. Looked up from germline, CDR1 is SNHLY and CDR2 is FYNNEI. CDR3 length equals 15 residues.

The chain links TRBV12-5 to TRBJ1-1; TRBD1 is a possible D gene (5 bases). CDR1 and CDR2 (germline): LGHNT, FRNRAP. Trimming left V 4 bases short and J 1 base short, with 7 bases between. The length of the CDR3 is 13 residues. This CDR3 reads CASGWGGNTEAFF. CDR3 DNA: TGTGCTAGTGGTTGGGGCGGGAACACTGAAGCTTTCTTT. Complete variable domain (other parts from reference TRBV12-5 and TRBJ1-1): DARVTQTPRHKVTEMGQEVTMRCQPILGHNTVFWYRQTMMQGLELLAYFRNRAPLDDSGMPKDRFSAEMPDATLATLKIQPSEPRDSAVYFCASGWGGNTEAFFGQGTRLTVV.

The CDR3 DNA follows: TGTGCCAGCAGTTTGGGACAGGGGGGCACTGAAGCTTTCTTT. The encoded protein is CASSLGQGGTEAFF. This chain uses TRBV27 with TRBJ1-1; 11 positions agree with TRBD1. This CDR3 is built from 14 residues. CDR1 is MNHEY, CDR2 SMNVEV, per germline (reference sequence). V gave up 3 bases and J gave up 4 bases; unmatched junction bases: 1.

Written as DNA, the CDR3 is TGCGCCAGCAGCCAAGCGGGTGGCAATCAGCCCCAGCATTTT. It encodes CASSQAGGNQPQHF. The rearrangement links TRBV4-3 to TRBJ1-5, with D hard to call. Germline CDR1 reads LGHNA; CDR2 reads YSLEER. This CDR3 contains 14 residues. V shed 1 base and J shed 2 bases, with 6 bases lying between them.

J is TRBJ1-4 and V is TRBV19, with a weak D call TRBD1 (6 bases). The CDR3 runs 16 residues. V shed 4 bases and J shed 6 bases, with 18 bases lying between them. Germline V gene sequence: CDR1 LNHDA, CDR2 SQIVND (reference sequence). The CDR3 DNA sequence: TGTGCCAGTAGTAGCCTAACAGGGTGGGAACATGAAAAACTGTTTTTT. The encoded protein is CASSSLTGWEHEKLFF.

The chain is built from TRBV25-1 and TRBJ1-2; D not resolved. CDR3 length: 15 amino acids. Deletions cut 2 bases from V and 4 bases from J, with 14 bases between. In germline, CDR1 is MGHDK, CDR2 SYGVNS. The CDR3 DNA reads TGTGCCAGCAGTGAAAGTCAGGTTTTGGGCTATGGCTACACCTTC. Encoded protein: CASSESQVLGYGYTF.